This T cell receptor (beta chain) was sequenced during a study of identical twins. The study, taken as a whole, reports: The study drew conclusions from cross-sectional statistical analysis, not from following the same donors.

The germline V and J ends were trimmed by 2 bases and 5 bases, with 15 bases remaining between them. The CDR3 extends over 15 amino acids. Germline CDR1 and CDR2: SEHNR and FQNEAQ (reference sequence). TCRdb fed the 5' RACE reads into MiXCR, producing one record per CDR3 protein. Here the sample spans hundreds of thousands of distinct CDR3 sequences, around 24% being singletons. In regard to this clonotype: Its target is unknown.

These data also formed part of another study, on T cells expressing NK-cell markers.

Sequencing was performed on CD4+ T cells sorted from blood. The V gene is TRBV7-9, the J gene TRBJ1-2; tentatively, D is TRBD1 (6 bases). This TCR came from a woman aged 18-29 years in good health. The CDR3 sequence is CASSLLSQGEYGYTF. The CDR3 bases are TGTGCCAGCAGCTTACTGTCACAGGGAGAATATGGCTACACCTTC. The entire variable domain, with the rest obtained from reference TRBV7-9 and TRBJ1-2, is as follows: DTGVSQNPRHKITKRGQNVTFRCDPISEHNRLYWYRQTLGQGPEFLTYFQNEAQLEKSRLLSDRFSAERPKGSFSTLEIQRTEQGDSAMYLCASSLLSQGEYGYTFGSGTRLTVV.